Below, 8 T cell receptor beta chains from the same sample are listed, as sequenced in a study of T cell changes during pregnancy in multiple sclerosis. Sequencing used immunoSEQ multiplex PCR; TCRdb keeps in-frame clones, though not all of them. Of about 38,000 clones in the sample, approximately 92% were seen once. Sequencing used CD8+ T cells from peripheral blood mononuclear cells, obtained after pregnancy. The receptor source for this set is a female donor with multiple sclerosis, enrolled in a pregnancy study.

The chain combines TRBV28 with TRBJ1-2; no clear D gene. The CDR3 covers 14 residues. V was cut by 4 bases and J by 8 bases, with 17 bases left in between. The germline V gene encodes CDR1 MDHEN and CDR2 SYDVKM. CDR3 loop: CASSYLRATGGYTF. The CDR3 coding sequence is TGTGCCAGCAGTTATCTTCGGGCCACGGGAGGCTACACCTTC.

Notes on this clone: A junction end diverges from the germline sequence, so it may reflect a read error. V gene TRBV5-4 combines with J gene TRBJ2-7, with 8 bases matching TRBD2. CDR3 length equals 13 residues. Germline V gene sequence: CDR1 SGHNT, CDR2 YYREEE (reference sequence). The CDR3 sequence: CASSDSGERAVGF. CDR3 DNA: TGTGCCAGCAGCGATAGCGGGGAACGAGCAGTAGGGTTC.

The chain has TRBV7-6 and TRBJ2-2, with no clear D. Germline V gene lookup returns CDR1 SGHVS and CDR2 FNYEAQ. This CDR3 has 14 residues. V was cut by 3 bases and J by 1 base, with 6 bases left in between. This CDR3 reads CASSFKQNTGELFF. The CDR3 DNA sequence: TGTGCCAGCAGCTTTAAGCAGAACACCGGGGAGCTGTTTTTT.

This clone is medium-sized. Other DNA sequences in this specimen translate into the identical CDR3. The chain has TRBV5-1 and TRBJ2-7; weak D call: TRBD1 (6 bases). V lost 3 bases and J lost 1, with 8 bases in between. CDR1 is SGHRS, CDR2 YFSETQ, per germline. The CDR3 totals 13 residues. CDR3 loop: CASSWDKSYEQYF. The CDR3 DNA sequence: TGCGCCAGCAGCTGGGACAAGTCCTACGAGCAGTACTTC. Looking up the rest from reference TRBV5-1 and TRBJ2-7 gives the full variable domain: KAGVTQTPRYLIKTRGQQVTLSCSPISGHRSVSWYQQTPGQGLQFLFEYFSETQRNKGNFPGRFSGRQFSNSRSEMNVSTLELGDSALYLCASSWDKSYEQYFGPGTRLTVT.

This clone has just one count. This chain uses TRBV9 with TRBJ1-1; D is perhaps TRBD1 (6 bases). Trimming removed 7 bases from V and 4 bases from J, with 17 bases in between. The CDR3 runs to 14 residues. Per germline, CDR1 SGDLS and CDR2 YYNGEE. DNA of the CDR3: TGTGCCAGCGGGTGGGGGCCCGCGGGCACTGAAGCTTTCTTT. Protein product: CASGWGPAGTEAFF.

This clone showed up just once. The chain links TRBV27 to TRBJ2-1; D is possibly TRBD1 (5 bases). The CDR3 contains 14 residues. The germline CDR1 and CDR2 sequences are MNHEY and SMNVEV (reference sequence). V shed 4 bases and J shed 5 bases, with 12 bases lying between them. CDR3 sequence: CASSYRGSDNEQFF. CDR3 sequence (DNA): TGTGCCAGCAGTTATAGGGGAAGTGACAATGAGCAGTTCTTC.

The chain is built from TRBV7-9 and TRBJ2-7; the D gene is possibly TRBD1 (6 bases). CDR1 is SEHNR, CDR2 FQNEAQ, per germline (reference sequence). The CDR3 loop spans 16 amino acids. V shed 6 bases and J shed 2 bases, with 20 bases lying between them. The CDR3 bases are TGTGCCAGCAGTCCTACCCCACAGGGCGGACCCTACGAGCAGTACTTC. This translates into CASSPTPQGGPYEQYF.

Only one count was recorded for this clone. CDR3 DNA: TGCGCCACCGACAGGGCTGGGGCCAACGTCCTGACTTTC. This translates into CATDRAGANVLTF. The rearrangement uses TRBV10-1 and TRBJ2-6, with 7 bases fitting TRBD1. There are 13 residues in the CDR3. V lost 10 bases to trimming and J lost 2 bases; unmatched junction nucleotides: 2. CDR1 WNHNN and CDR2 SYGVQD come from the germline V gene (reference sequence).